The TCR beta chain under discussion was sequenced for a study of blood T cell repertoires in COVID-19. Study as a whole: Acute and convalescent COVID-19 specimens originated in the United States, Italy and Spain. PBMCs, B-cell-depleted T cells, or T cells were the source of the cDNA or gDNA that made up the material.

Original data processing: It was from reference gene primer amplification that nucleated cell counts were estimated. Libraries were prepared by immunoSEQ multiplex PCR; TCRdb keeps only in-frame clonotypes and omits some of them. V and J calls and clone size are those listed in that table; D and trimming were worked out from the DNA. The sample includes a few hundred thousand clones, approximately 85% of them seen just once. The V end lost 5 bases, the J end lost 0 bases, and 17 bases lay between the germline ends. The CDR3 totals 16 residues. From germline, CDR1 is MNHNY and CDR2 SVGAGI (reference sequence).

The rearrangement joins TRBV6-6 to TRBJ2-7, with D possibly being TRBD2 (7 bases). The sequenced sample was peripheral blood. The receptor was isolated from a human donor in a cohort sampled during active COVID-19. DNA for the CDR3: TGTGCCAGCAGTCGACTCCGGGGGGCGAGCTCCTACGAGCAGTACTTC. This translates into CASSRLRGASSYEQYF.